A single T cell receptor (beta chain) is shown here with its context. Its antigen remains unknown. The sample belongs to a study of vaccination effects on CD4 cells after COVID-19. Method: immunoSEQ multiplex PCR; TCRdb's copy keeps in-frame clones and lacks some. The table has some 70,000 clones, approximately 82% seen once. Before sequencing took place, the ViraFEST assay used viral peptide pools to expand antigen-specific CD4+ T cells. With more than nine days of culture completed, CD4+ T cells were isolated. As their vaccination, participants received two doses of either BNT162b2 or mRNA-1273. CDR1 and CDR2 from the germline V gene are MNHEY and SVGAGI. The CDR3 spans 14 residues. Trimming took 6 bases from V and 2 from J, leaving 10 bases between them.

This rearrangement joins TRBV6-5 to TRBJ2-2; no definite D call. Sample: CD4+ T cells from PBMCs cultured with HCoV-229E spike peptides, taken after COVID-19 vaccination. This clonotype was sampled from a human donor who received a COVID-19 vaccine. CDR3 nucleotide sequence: TGTGCCAGCAGAGCAGTTTATAACACCGGGGAGCTGTTTTTT. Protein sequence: CASRAVYNTGELFF.